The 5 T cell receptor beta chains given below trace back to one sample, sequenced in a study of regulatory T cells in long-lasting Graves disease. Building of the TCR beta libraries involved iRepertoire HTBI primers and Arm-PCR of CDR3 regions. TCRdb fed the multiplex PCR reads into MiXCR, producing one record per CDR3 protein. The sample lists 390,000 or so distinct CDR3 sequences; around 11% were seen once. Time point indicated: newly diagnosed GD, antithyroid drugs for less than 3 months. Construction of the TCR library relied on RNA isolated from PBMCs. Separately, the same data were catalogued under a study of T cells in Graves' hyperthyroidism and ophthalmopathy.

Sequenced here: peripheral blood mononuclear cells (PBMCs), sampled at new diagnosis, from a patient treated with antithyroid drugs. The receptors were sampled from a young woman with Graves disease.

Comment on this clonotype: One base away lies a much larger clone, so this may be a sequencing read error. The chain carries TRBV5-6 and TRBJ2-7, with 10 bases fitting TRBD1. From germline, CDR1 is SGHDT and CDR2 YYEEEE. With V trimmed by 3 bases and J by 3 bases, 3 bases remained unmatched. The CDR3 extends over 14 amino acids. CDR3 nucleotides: TGTGCCAGCAGCTGGGACAGGGGAAACTACGAGCAGTACGTC. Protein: CASSWDRGNYEQYV.

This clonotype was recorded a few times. CDR3 protein: CASSFGGGGNTIYF. The CDR3 DNA follows: TGTGCCAGCAGTTTCGGGGGAGGTGGAAACACCATATATTTT. The V gene is TRBV12-3 or TRBV12-4, the J gene TRBJ1-3, with D maybe TRBD1 (5 bases). The V gene lost 3 bases and the J gene lost 3 bases, with 9 bases spanning the gap. The CDR3 totals 14 residues.

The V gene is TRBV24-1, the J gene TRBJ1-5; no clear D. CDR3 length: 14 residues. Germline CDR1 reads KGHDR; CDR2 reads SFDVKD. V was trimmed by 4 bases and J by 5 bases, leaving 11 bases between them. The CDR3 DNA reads TGTGCCACCAGTGAAACTTCTGGGGATCAGCCCCAGCATTTT. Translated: CATSETSGDQPQHF.

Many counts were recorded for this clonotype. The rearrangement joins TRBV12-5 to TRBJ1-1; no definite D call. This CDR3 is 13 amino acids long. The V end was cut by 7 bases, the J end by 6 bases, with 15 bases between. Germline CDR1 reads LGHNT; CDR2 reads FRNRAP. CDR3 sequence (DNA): TGTGCTAGTGCCTTTGAGGAGGGCGCTGAAGCTTTCTTT. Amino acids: CASAFEEGAEAFF.

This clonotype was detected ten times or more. CDR3 DNA: TGCGCCAGCAGCCGAGGAACCGGGACTAGCCGCAATGAGCAGTTCTTC. It translates to CASSRGTGTSRNEQFF. The chain recombines TRBV4-1 with TRBJ2-1; the match to TRBD2 covers 9 bases. Trimming removed 4 bases from V and 6 bases from J; junction bases left unmatched: 10. The CDR3 is made up of 16 amino acids. CDR1 is MGHRA and CDR2 is YSYEKL in the germline V gene.